This TCR beta chain was profiled in a study of cytomegalovirus exposure and HLA in healthy donors. Study conclusions and caveats: The study labeled fewer than 200 TCR beta chains cytomegalovirus-associated.

PCR involved 60 Vbeta and 13 Jbeta primers. Method: immunoSEQ multiplex PCR; TCRdb's copy keeps in-frame clones and lacks some. The table records 80,000 to 100,000 clones, more than 70% of them present only once. Donors showed nominal health when sampled, although they likely had unrecorded immune exposures. As for this clone: What it recognizes is unknown.

Source material: PBMCs. The origin of this receptor is a man younger than 35 in good health and CMV-seropositive.

CDR3 coding DNA: TGTGCCATCAGTGAGTCACTAGACAGGGGTACGGAGACCCAGTACTTC. Its protein product is CAISESLDRGTETQYF. The chain combines TRBV10-3 with TRBJ2-5; 8 bases map to TRBD1. The CDR3 extends over 16 amino acids. V was pared by 0 bases and J by 5 bases, with 8 bases of the junction left unmatched. From germline, CDR1 is ENHRY and CDR2 SYGVKD.